Included here is one TCR beta chain sequence, with context. The data originate from a study of T cells in Graves' hyperthyroidism and ophthalmopathy. Trimming removed 3 bases from V and 4 bases from J, with 12 bases in between. This CDR3 is 14 amino acids long. Amplified regions were TCR beta CDR3 sequences from RNA transcripts. The primer set for the first-round RT-PCR of the TCR CDR3 was HTBI. Each CDR3 protein gets one entry after TCRdb re-called the multiplex PCR reads with MiXCR. The sample includes approximately 590,000 distinct CDR3 sequences, 46% of them seen just once. Sequenced material: peripheral blood or thyroid tissue (not recorded which). The clonotype originates from a woman under 30 with Graves' hyperthyroidism. V and J are TRBV12-3 or TRBV12-4 and TRBJ2-5, with D unclear. The CDR3 coding sequence is TGTGCCAGCAGTTTTGAACGTAGTGGAGAGACCCAGTACTTC. Translating it yields CASSFERSGETQYF.